These T cell receptor beta chains were read from a single sample in a study of blood T cells in healthy people across ages. TCRdb re-analysed the 5' RACE reads in MiXCR, keeping a single row per CDR3 protein. This table has about 1.5 million distinct CDR3 sequences, less than 45% appearing once. Sequencing input: blood. The receptors stem from a young woman in good health. Each CDR3 is given with its conserved first and last residue. The D gene is left open where the match is weak. A row's size may be missing; if present it is once, few, many or a size class.

v_gene: TRBV11-2
j_gene: TRBJ2-7
d_gene: .
abundance: .
CDR3aa: CASSVQGKSYEQYF
CDR3nt: TGTGCCAGCAGCGTTCAGGGGAAATCTTACGAGCAGTACTTC

v_gene: TRBV7-2
j_gene: TRBJ1-2
d_gene: .
abundance: few
CDR3aa: CASSPTWGGWDYGYTF
CDR3nt: TGTGCCAGCAGCCCCACTTGGGGGGGTTGGGACTATGGCTACACCTTC

v_gene: TRBV6-6
j_gene: TRBJ1-2
d_gene: .
abundance: .
CDR3aa: CASRPGPNYGYTF
CDR3nt: TGTGCCAGCCGACCCGGCCCTAACTATGGCTACACCTTC

v_gene: TRBV13
j_gene: TRBJ2-7
d_gene: .
abundance: many
CDR3aa: CASSLWSSYEQYF
CDR3nt: TGTGCCAGCAGCTTATGGAGCTCCTACGAGCAGTACTTC

v_gene: TRBV28
j_gene: TRBJ2-7
d_gene: TRBD2
abundance: .
CDR3aa: CASSSLAGVNEQYF
CDR3nt: TGTGCCAGCAGTTCATTAGCGGGAGTCAACGAGCAGTACTTC

v_gene: TRBV20-1
j_gene: TRBJ2-1
d_gene: .
abundance: few
CDR3aa: CSAMSRVNEQFF
CDR3nt: TGCAGTGCTATGTCGAGGGTCAATGAGCAGTTCTTC

v_gene: TRBV6-2/TRBV6-3
j_gene: TRBJ2-5
d_gene: TRBD1
abundance: .
CDR3aa: CATGGEETQYF
CDR3nt: TGTGCTACAGGGGGTGAGGAGACCCAGTACTTC

v_gene: TRBV30
j_gene: TRBJ1-5
d_gene: .
abundance: .
CDR3aa: CAWSGRGHQPQHF
CDR3nt: TGTGCCTGGAGTGGTCGGGGGCATCAGCCCCAGCATTTT

v_gene: TRBV7-2
j_gene: TRBJ2-5
d_gene: TRBD2
abundance: .
CDR3aa: CASSLVVAGPNEQYF
CDR3nt: TGTGCCAGCAGCTTAGTAGTAGCGGGGCCCAATGAGCAGTACTTC

v_gene: TRBV18
j_gene: TRBJ2-7
d_gene: TRBD2
abundance: many
CDR3aa: CASSPGGTTSYEQYF
CDR3nt: TGTGCCAGCTCACCGGGCGGGACTACCTCCTACGAGCAGTACTTC

v_gene: TRBV20-1
j_gene: TRBJ2-7
d_gene: .
abundance: .
CDR3aa: CSAGLSCGYEQYF
CDR3nt: TGCAGTGCGGGACTCTCCTGCGGCTACGAGCAGTACTTC

v_gene: TRBV5-1
j_gene: TRBJ2-1
d_gene: TRBD2
abundance: .
CDR3aa: CASSLAGAANEQFF
CDR3nt: TGCGCCAGCAGCTTAGCGGGGGCGGCCAATGAGCAGTTCTTC

v_gene: TRBV27
j_gene: TRBJ1-4
d_gene: .
abundance: .
CDR3aa: CASRTVTGEKLFF
CDR3nt: TGTGCCAGCCGGACAGTAACGGGTGAAAAACTGTTTTTT

v_gene: TRBV5-1
j_gene: TRBJ2-3
d_gene: .
abundance: .
CDR3aa: CASSGYGAEDTQYF
CDR3nt: TGCGCCAGCAGCGGCTACGGGGCTGAAGATACGCAGTATTTT

v_gene: TRBV28
j_gene: TRBJ1-4
d_gene: .
abundance: once
CDR3aa: CASSSRAEEKLFF
CDR3nt: TGTGCCAGCAGTTCCAGGGCTGAGGAAAAACTGTTTTTT

v_gene: TRBV2
j_gene: TRBJ2-3
d_gene: TRBD2
abundance: .
CDR3aa: CASSGHTSGNTDTQYF
CDR3nt: TGTGCCAGCAGTGGCCACACTAGCGGGAACACAGATACGCAGTATTTT

v_gene: TRBV6-6
j_gene: TRBJ1-3
d_gene: .
abundance: once
CDR3aa: CASSRISGNTIYF
CDR3nt: TGTGCCAGCAGTCGGATCTCTGGAAACACCATATATTTT

v_gene: TRBV27
j_gene: TRBJ2-3
d_gene: .
abundance: .
CDR3aa: CASSLVGVPDTQYF
CDR3nt: TGTGCCAGCAGTTTGGTCGGGGTCCCGGATACGCAGTATTTT

v_gene: TRBV28
j_gene: TRBJ1-2
d_gene: TRBD1
abundance: .
CDR3aa: CASSLRRDRANYGYTF
CDR3nt: TGTGCCAGCAGTTTAAGGCGGGACAGGGCTAACTATGGCTACACCTTC